A selection of T cell receptor beta chains follows, all from one sample in a study of molecular identifiers for immune sequencing clone quantification. Using its own MiXCR run on the PCR reads, TCRdb lists one record per CDR3 protein. Of about 510,000 distinct CDR3 sequences listed, about 26% are singletons. Sequences were obtained from naive CD8+ T cells from blood, with Jurkat cell RNA spiked in. The receptors come from a human donor in good health. Some libraries in this study had Jurkat cell RNA spiked in. Each CDR3 is given with its conserved first and last residue. The D gene is left open where the match is weak. Clone size, where shown, is once, few, many, or a class for clones that have expanded.

D: .
V: TRBV6-4
size: .
J: TRBJ2-3
CDR3: CASSDSTGAADTQYF
DNA: TGTGCCAGCAGTGACTCGACTGGTGCGGCTGATACGCAGTATTTT

D: .
V: TRBV9
size: .
J: TRBJ2-1
CDR3: CASSVGSRASDEQFF
DNA: TGTGCCAGCAGCGTAGGTTCCCGGGCGAGCGATGAGCAGTTCTTC

D: TRBD2
V: TRBV5-1
size: many
J: TRBJ2-1
CDR3: CASSSSSGRMNEQFF
DNA: TGCGCCAGCAGCTCCTCTAGCGGGAGGATGAATGAGCAGTTCTTC

D: TRBD1
V: TRBV20-1
size: .
J: TRBJ2-7
CDR3: CSARGIGQGPHEQYF
DNA: TGCAGTGCAAGGGGAATAGGACAGGGGCCCCACGAGCAGTACTTC

D: .
V: TRBV3-1
size: .
J: TRBJ1-2
CDR3: CANSQEFIYGYTF
DNA: TGTGCCAACAGCCAGGAGTTCATCTATGGCTACACCTTC

D: .
V: TRBV20-1
size: many
J: TRBJ2-7
CDR3: CSARPLRGVYEQYF
DNA: TGCAGTGCTAGACCACTGCGGGGAGTCTACGAGCAGTACTTC

D: TRBD1
V: TRBV9
size: .
J: TRBJ2-5
CDR3: CASSVGAGQGIQETQYF
DNA: TGTGCCAGCAGCGTAGGGGCAGGACAGGGAATTCAAGAGACCCAGTACTTC

D: .
V: TRBV6-5
size: many
J: TRBJ2-3
CDR3: CASSERKVTDTQYF
DNA: TGTGCCAGCAGTGAGCGGAAGGTGACAGATACGCAGTATTTT

D: TRBD2
V: TRBV13
size: many
J: TRBJ2-7
CDR3: CASSSYSGGASEQYF
DNA: TGTGCCAGCAGCTCTTATAGCGGGGGGGCGAGTGAGCAGTACTTC

D: .
V: TRBV7-9
size: few
J: TRBJ2-1
CDR3: CASSQPLAHNEQFF
DNA: TGTGCCAGCAGCCAGCCGCTAGCGCACAATGAGCAGTTCTTC

D: TRBD1
V: TRBV5-1
size: .
J: TRBJ1-1
CDR3: CASRRQGSEAFF
DNA: TGCGCCAGCCGACGACAGGGTAGTGAAGCTTTCTTT

D: .
V: TRBV5-1
size: few
J: TRBJ2-7
CDR3: CASSLAFSVEDEQYF
DNA: TGCGCCAGCAGCTTGGCCTTTTCAGTTGAGGACGAGCAGTACTTC

D: .
V: TRBV5-6
size: many
J: TRBJ2-3
CDR3: CASSLEERTSTDTQYF
DNA: TGTGCCAGCAGCTTGGAGGAGCGGACTAGCACAGATACGCAGTATTTT

D: .
V: TRBV7-2
size: many
J: TRBJ1-1
CDR3: CASSLGIGLAEAFF
DNA: TGTGCCAGCAGCTTAGGGATAGGGTTGGCTGAAGCTTTCTTT

D: .
V: TRBV2
size: few
J: TRBJ1-1
CDR3: CASSEAWSTEAFF
DNA: TGTGCCAGCAGTGAAGCGTGGAGCACTGAAGCTTTCTTT

D: .
V: TRBV20-1
size: few
J: TRBJ2-3
CDR3: CSARVESPTQYF
DNA: TGCAGTGCTAGAGTTGAGAGTCCTACGCAGTATTTT

D: .
V: TRBV27
size: .
J: TRBJ1-5
CDR3: CASSPIETYQPQHF
DNA: TGTGCCAGCAGTCCTATTGAGACGTATCAGCCCCAGCATTTT

D: TRBD1
V: TRBV5-1
size: many
J: TRBJ2-7
CDR3: CASSLKTGSYEQYF
DNA: TGCGCCAGCAGCTTAAAGACAGGGTCCTACGAGCAGTACTTC

D: .
V: TRBV27
size: few
J: TRBJ1-6
CDR3: CASSLRGSNSPLHF
DNA: TGTGCCAGCAGTTTAAGGGGGTCCAATTCACCCCTCCACTTT

D: TRBD1
V: TRBV9
size: many
J: TRBJ2-3
CDR3: CASRSGQGVTDTQYF
DNA: TGTGCCAGCCGATCTGGACAGGGGGTAACAGATACGCAGTATTTT

D: TRBD2
V: TRBV7-9
size: .
J: TRBJ2-1
CDR3: CASGLEEGGGAWNEQFF
DNA: TGTGCCAGCGGCTTAGAGGAGGGCGGGGGGGCCTGGAATGAGCAGTTCTTC

D: .
V: TRBV3-1
size: .
J: TRBJ2-3
CDR3: CASSQVLVGGYADTQYF
DNA: TGTGCCAGCAGCCAAGTGCTAGTGGGAGGCTACGCAGATACGCAGTATTTT

D: .
V: TRBV11-2
size: few
J: TRBJ1-1
CDR3: CASTLWGGVKAFF
DNA: TGTGCCAGCACCCTGTGGGGGGGCGTTAAGGCTTTCTTT

D: .
V: TRBV24-1
size: many
J: TRBJ2-2
CDR3: CATIRIGQNTGELFF
DNA: TGTGCCACCATTAGAATAGGACAGAACACCGGGGAGCTGTTTTTT

D: TRBD1
V: TRBV7-9
size: .
J: TRBJ1-6
CDR3: CASSPTGWGSPLHF
DNA: TGTGCCAGCAGCCCGACAGGGTGGGGTTCACCCCTCCACTTT

D: .
V: TRBV5-6
size: few
J: TRBJ2-5
CDR3: CASSSRGIQTQYF
DNA: TGTGCCAGCAGCTCCAGGGGCATACAGACCCAGTACTTC

D: .
V: TRBV4-3
size: few
J: TRBJ1-5
CDR3: CASSPNTDSNQPQHF
DNA: TGCGCCAGCAGCCCCAACACGGACAGCAATCAGCCCCAGCATTTT

D: .
V: TRBV7-9
size: .
J: TRBJ2-1
CDR3: CASSLIGLGAYNEQFF
DNA: TGTGCCAGCAGCTTGATAGGGTTGGGCGCCTACAATGAGCAGTTCTTC

D: .
V: TRBV27
size: many
J: TRBJ1-2
CDR3: CASSFQGPNYGYTF
DNA: TGTGCCAGCAGTTTTCAGGGCCCTAACTATGGCTACACCTTC

D: .
V: TRBV7-9
size: .
J: TRBJ1-5
CDR3: CASSFGGINQPQHF
DNA: TGTGCCAGCAGCTTCGGGGGTATCAATCAGCCCCAGCATTTT

D: TRBD2
V: TRBV4-3
size: .
J: TRBJ2-7
CDR3: CASSHGTSGGLGREQYF
DNA: TGCGCCAGCAGCCACGGGACTAGCGGGGGCTTAGGTCGGGAGCAGTACTTC

D: .
V: TRBV7-9
size: .
J: TRBJ2-5
CDR3: CASSSTGNPPAQYF
DNA: TGTGCCAGCAGCTCCACAGGCAATCCCCCCGCCCAGTACTTC

D: .
V: TRBV12-3/TRBV12-4
size: .
J: TRBJ1-2
CDR3: CASSLERFPIYGYTF
DNA: TGTGCCAGCAGTTTAGAGAGGTTTCCGATCTATGGCTACACCTTC

D: .
V: TRBV29-1
size: .
J: TRBJ2-3
CDR3: CSVEGTVVNTQYF
DNA: TGCAGCGTTGAAGGGACCGTCGTTAATACGCAGTATTTT

D: .
V: TRBV7-9
size: many
J: TRBJ2-2
CDR3: CASSLVVNTRQAGELFF
DNA: TGTGCCAGCAGCTTAGTTGTGAACACCCGACAAGCCGGGGAGCTGTTTTTT

D: TRBD2
V: TRBV29-1
size: few
J: TRBJ2-7
CDR3: CSVISGSYEQYF
DNA: TGCAGCGTGATTAGCGGGTCCTACGAGCAGTACTTC

D: .
V: TRBV5-3
size: .
J: TRBJ2-7
CDR3: CASSSVNRNYEQYF
DNA: TGTGCCAGCAGCTCAGTGAACCGGAACTACGAGCAGTACTTC

D: .
V: TRBV6-2/TRBV6-3
size: many
J: TRBJ2-2
CDR3: CASSYYRNTGELFF
DNA: TGTGCCAGCAGTTACTATCGGAACACCGGGGAGCTGTTTTTT

D: TRBD1
V: TRBV4-3
size: .
J: TRBJ2-7
CDR3: CAISQAGTGRYEQYF
DNA: TGCGCCATCAGCCAAGCCGGGACAGGGCGGTACGAGCAGTACTTC

D: TRBD1
V: TRBV7-9
size: .
J: TRBJ2-3
CDR3: CASTRTGSESTDTQYF
DNA: TGTGCCAGCACTAGGACAGGATCGGAAAGCACAGATACGCAGTATTTT

D: TRBD1
V: TRBV27
size: .
J: TRBJ1-2
CDR3: CASSFAGQGAYGYTF
DNA: TGTGCCAGCAGTTTCGCGGGACAGGGTGCCTATGGCTACACCTTC

D: .
V: TRBV20-1
size: .
J: TRBJ2-3
CDR3: CSGSGTLSDTQYF
DNA: TGCAGTGGTTCAGGGACGCTCTCAGATACGCAGTATTTT

D: .
V: TRBV29-1
size: .
J: TRBJ1-2
CDR3: CSVEVENYGYTF
DNA: TGCAGCGTTGAAGTCGAAAACTATGGCTACACCTTC

D: TRBD1
V: TRBV5-6
size: .
J: TRBJ2-7
CDR3: CASTRNGWTGVHEQYF
DNA: TGTGCCAGCACCCGTAATGGGTGGACAGGGGTGCACGAGCAGTACTTC

D: .
V: TRBV7-6
size: .
J: TRBJ2-7
CDR3: CASSQSEYYEQYF
DNA: TGTGCCAGCAGCCAATCAGAGTACTACGAGCAGTACTTC